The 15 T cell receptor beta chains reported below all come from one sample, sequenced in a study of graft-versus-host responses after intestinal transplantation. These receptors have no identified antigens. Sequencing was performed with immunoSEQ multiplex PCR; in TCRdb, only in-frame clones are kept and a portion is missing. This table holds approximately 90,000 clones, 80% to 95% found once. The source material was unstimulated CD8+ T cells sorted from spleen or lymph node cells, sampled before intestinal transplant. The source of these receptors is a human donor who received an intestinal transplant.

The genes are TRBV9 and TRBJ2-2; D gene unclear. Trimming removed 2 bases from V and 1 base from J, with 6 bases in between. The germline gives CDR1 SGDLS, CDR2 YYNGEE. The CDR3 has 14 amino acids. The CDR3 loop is CASSVGMNTGELFF. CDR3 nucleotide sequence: TGTGCCAGCAGCGTTGGGATGAACACCGGGGAGCTGTTTTTT.

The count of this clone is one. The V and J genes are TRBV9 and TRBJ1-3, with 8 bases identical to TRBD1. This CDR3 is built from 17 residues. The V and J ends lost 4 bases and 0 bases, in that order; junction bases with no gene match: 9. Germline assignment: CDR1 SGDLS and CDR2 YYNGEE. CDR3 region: CASSYGTGHISGNTIYF. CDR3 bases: TGTGCCAGCAGCTACGGGACAGGCCACATCTCTGGAAACACCATATATTTT.

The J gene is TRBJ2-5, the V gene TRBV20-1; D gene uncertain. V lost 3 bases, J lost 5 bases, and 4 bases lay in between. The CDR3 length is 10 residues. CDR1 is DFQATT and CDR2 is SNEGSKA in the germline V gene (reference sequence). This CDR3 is CSARTETQYF. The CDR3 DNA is TGCAGTGCTAGGACGGAGACCCAGTACTTC.

The chain's CDR3 is CASSPSIAGVSDTQYF. Written as DNA, the CDR3 is TGTGCCAGCAGCCCCTCCATTGCGGGAGTGTCAGATACGCAGTATTTT. The chain is built from TRBV9 and TRBJ2-3, with 7 positions matching TRBD2. Germline assignment: CDR1 SGDLS and CDR2 YYNGEE. The V gene end was trimmed by 4 bases and the J gene end by 4 bases; junction bases not matched to a gene: 12. The CDR3 loop spans 16 amino acids.

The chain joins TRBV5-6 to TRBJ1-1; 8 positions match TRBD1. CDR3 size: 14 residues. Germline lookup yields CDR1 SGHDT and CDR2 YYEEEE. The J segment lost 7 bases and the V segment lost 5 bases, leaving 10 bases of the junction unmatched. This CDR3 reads CASRSTGVFDEAFF. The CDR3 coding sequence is TGTGCCAGCAGATCGACAGGGGTCTTTGATGAAGCTTTCTTT. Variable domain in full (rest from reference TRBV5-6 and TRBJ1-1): DAGVTQSPTHLIKTRGQQVTLRCSPKSGHDTVSWYQQALGQGPQFIFQYYEEEERQRGNFPDRFSGHQFPNYSSELNVNALLLGDSALYLCASRSTGVFDEAFFGQGTRLTVV.

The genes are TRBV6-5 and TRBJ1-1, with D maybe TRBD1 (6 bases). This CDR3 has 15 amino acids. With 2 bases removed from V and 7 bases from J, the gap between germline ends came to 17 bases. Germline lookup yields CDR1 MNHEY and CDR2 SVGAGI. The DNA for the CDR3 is TGTGCCAGCAGTTACCTGACGGGGGGCTTGAGTGAAGCTTTCTTT. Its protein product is CASSYLTGGLSEAFF.

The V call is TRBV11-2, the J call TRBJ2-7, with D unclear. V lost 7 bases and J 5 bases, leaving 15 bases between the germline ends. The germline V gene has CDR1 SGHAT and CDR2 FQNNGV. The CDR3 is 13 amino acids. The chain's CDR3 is CASTHPVLNEQYF. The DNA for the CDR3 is TGTGCCAGCACCCATCCGGTCTTGAACGAGCAGTACTTC.

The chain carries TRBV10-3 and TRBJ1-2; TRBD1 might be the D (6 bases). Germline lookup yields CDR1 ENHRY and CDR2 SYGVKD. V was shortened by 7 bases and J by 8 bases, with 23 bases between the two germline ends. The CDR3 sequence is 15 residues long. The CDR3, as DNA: TGTGCCATCAAGCTACCAGGGGCGCCGCGTGAGGGCTACACCTTC. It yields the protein CAIKLPGAPREGYTF.

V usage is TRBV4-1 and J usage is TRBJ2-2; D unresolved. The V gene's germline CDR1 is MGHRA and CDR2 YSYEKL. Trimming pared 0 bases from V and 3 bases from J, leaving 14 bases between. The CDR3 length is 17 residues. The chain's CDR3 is CASSQDPAREDTGELFF. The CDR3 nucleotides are TGCGCCAGCAGCCAAGATCCAGCGCGAGAGGACACCGGGGAGCTGTTTTTT.

The CDR3 region is CASSLEGGSSYNSPLHF. The CDR3 DNA follows: TGTGCCAGCAGCTTGGAGGGCGGGAGCTCCTATAATTCACCCCTCCACTTT. The V gene is TRBV5-5, the J gene TRBJ1-6; D is unresolved. Germline-derived CDR1 and CDR2 are SGHKS and YYEKEE (reference sequence). Trimming stripped 0 bases from V and 0 bases from J, with 10 bases between. This CDR3 comprises 17 residues.

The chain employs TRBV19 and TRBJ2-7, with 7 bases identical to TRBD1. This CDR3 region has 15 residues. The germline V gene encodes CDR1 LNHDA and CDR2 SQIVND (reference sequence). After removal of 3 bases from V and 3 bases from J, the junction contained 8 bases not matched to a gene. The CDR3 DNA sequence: TGTGCCAGTAGTATTGGTAAAGGACAGGTCTACGAGCAGTACTTC. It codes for CASSIGKGQVYEQYF.

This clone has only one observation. The CDR3 DNA is TGTGCCAGCAGCTTAATTTCACCCCAGTACGTCGGTGGCTACACCTTC. Its protein product is CASSLISPQYVGGYTF. The chain combines TRBV11-2 with TRBJ1-2; D is undetermined. This CDR3 is built from 16 residues. With 2 bases removed from V and 7 bases from J, the gap between germline ends came to 20 bases. The germline V gene encodes CDR1 SGHAT and CDR2 FQNNGV.

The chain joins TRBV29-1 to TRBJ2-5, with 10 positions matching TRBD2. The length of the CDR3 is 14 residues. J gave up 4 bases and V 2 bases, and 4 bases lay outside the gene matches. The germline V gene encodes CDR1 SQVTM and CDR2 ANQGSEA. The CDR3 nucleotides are TGCAGCGTTGAACTAGCGGGAGCAGTAGAGACCCAGTACTTC. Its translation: CSVELAGAVETQYF. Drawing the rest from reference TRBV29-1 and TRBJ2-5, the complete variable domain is SAVISQKPSRDICQRGTSLTIQCQVDSQVTMMFWYRQQPGQSLTLIATANQGSEATYESGFVIDKFPISRPNLTFSTLTVSNMSPEDSSIYLCSVELAGAVETQYFGPGTRLLVL.

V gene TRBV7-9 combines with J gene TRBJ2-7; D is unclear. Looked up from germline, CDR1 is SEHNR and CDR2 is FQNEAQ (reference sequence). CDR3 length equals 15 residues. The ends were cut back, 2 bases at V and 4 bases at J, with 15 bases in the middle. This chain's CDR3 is CASSLSSPTRYEQYF. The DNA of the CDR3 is TGTGCCAGCAGCTTATCTTCGCCGACTCGATACGAGCAGTACTTC. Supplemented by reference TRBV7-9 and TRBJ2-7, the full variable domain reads DTGVSQNPRHKITKRGQNVTFRCDPISEHNRLYWYRQTLGQGPEFLTYFQNEAQLEKSRLLSDRFSAERPKGSFSTLEIQRTEQGDSAMYLCASSLSSPTRYEQYFGPGTRLTVT.

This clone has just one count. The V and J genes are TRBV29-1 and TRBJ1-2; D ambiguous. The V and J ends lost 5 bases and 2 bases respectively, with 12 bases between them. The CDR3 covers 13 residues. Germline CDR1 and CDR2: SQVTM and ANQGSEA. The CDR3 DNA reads TGCAGCGTTTCCAGTGGGCGAAACTATGGCTACACCTTC. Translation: CSVSSGRNYGYTF.